Sequencing of this T cell receptor (beta chain) was carried out in a study of Tregs in tolerant kidney transplant recipients. Study results and limitations: Activated donor B cell expansion appeared to reveal the most relevant donor-specific TCRbeta repertoire. This study did not directly address biological reproducibility.

This table comes from immunoSEQ multiplex PCR, and its TCRdb copy is limited to in-frame clones, with some not included. The sample lists tens of thousands of clones, roughly 84% occurring once. Points on this clone: The antigen is not known.

Germline V gene data show CDR1 as MNHNS and CDR2 as SASEGT. CDR3 length equals 14 residues. V shed 8 bases and J 2 bases; nucleotides not matched to a gene: 5. The TCR originated in a human donor in good health. The chain employs TRBV6-1 and TRBJ2-2; 7 bases agree with TRBD1. Sequenced sample: CD4+ T cells from blood. The CDR3 region is CASAGTANTGELFF. Written as DNA, the CDR3 is TGTGCCAGCGCCGGGACAGCAAACACCGGGGAGCTGTTTTTT.